What follows are 32 T cell receptor beta chains derived from one specimen sequenced in a study of T-cell reconstitution after alpha-beta-depleted transplantation in children. It was with unique molecular identifiers that the TCRbeta library was prepared. TCRdb reprocessed the PCR reads via MiXCR and lists one record per CDR3 protein. This repertoire shows a few hundred thousand distinct CDR3 sequences, about 9.3% found once; its top ten account for around 2.3%. The sequences come from PBMCs from the stem cell graft donor, collected from the stem cell graft. The receptors stem from a human donor who donated a stem cell graft to a child with acute lymphoblastic leukemia.

The chain combines TRBV28 with TRBJ2-7, with D possibly matching TRBD1 (6 bases). V shed 6 bases and J shed 3 bases, with 12 bases lying between them. From germline, CDR1 is MDHEN and CDR2 SYDVKM. This CDR3 is built from 13 residues. DNA of the CDR3: TGTGCCAGCAGGGACCAGGGGCTCTACGAGCAGTACTTC. Protein: CASRDQGLYEQYF.

In its sample, this clonotype was seen many times. The chain links TRBV27 to TRBJ2-1, with 7 positions matching TRBD1. The V and J ends lost 7 bases and 4 bases, in that order; junction bases with no gene match: 10. Germline CDR1 reads MNHEY; CDR2 reads SMNVEV (reference sequence). The CDR3 is 15 amino acids. CDR3 sequence reads: CASTSTGSTYNEQFF. As DNA, the CDR3 is TGTGCCAGCACCTCGACAGGGAGTACTTACAATGAGCAGTTCTTC.

This clonotype was seen at least ten times. The genes are TRBV6-5 and TRBJ2-2; D not certain. The CDR3 is made up of 15 amino acids. Trimming took off 4 bases at V and 3 bases at J, with 12 bases between the two ends. The V gene's germline CDR1 is MNHEY and CDR2 SVGAGI. The CDR3 loop reads CASSWSFRDTGELFF. The DNA for the CDR3 is TGTGCCAGCAGTTGGAGCTTTCGAGACACCGGGGAGCTGTTTTTT.

In this sample, this clonotype turned up many times. This chain connects TRBV29-1 to TRBJ1-1, with unresolved D. Germline V gene data show CDR1 as SQVTM and CDR2 as ANQGSEA. This CDR3 comprises 12 residues. Between the trimmed V and J ends, which lost 2 bases and 3 bases, there was a span of 7 bases. The CDR3 sequence: CSVETDYTEAFF. The CDR3 DNA is TGCAGCGTTGAAACAGACTACACTGAAGCTTTCTTT.

This rearrangement joins TRBV6-2 or TRBV6-3 to TRBJ1-1; TRBD1 matches 8 bases. This CDR3 region has 20 residues. CDR1 MNHEY and CDR2 SVGEGT come from the germline V gene. Germline trimming cut 6 bases from V and 3 bases from J; bases unmatched to any gene: 24. The CDR3 reads CASSCQGARRWRWVDTEAFF. The CDR3 DNA reads as TGTGCCAGCAGCTGCCAGGGGGCGCGGAGGTGGAGGTGGGTGGACACTGAAGCTTTCTTT.

This chain uses TRBV12-3 or TRBV12-4 with TRBJ2-2; D uncertain. V lost 6 bases to trimming and J lost 6 bases, with 11 bases between them. The length of the CDR3 is 13 residues. The CDR3 loop reads CASSRGAAGELFF. CDR3 nucleotide sequence: TGTGCCAGCAGCCGCGGCGCGGCCGGGGAGCTGTTTTTT.

DNA for the CDR3: TGTGCCAGCAGCAAAACCCCCGGGACGGTTGCTTACAATGAGCAGTTCTTC. This translates into CASSKTPGTVAYNEQFF. The chain is built from TRBV7-8 and TRBJ2-1, with D perhaps matching TRBD1 or TRBD2 (5 bases each). Germline CDR1 is SGHVS and CDR2 is FQNEAQ. The CDR3 runs 17 residues. Trimming stripped 5 bases from V and 4 bases from J, with 21 bases between.

The CDR3 nucleotides read TGCAGTGCTAGAGTGGACTGGGCGGGTACCCAGTACTTC. It encodes CSARVDWAGTQYF. The chain joins TRBV20-1 to TRBJ2-5, with TRBD2 as a possible D gene (5 bases). The CDR3 contains 13 residues. The germline V and J ends were trimmed by 1 base and 8 bases, with 14 bases remaining between them. The germline V gene encodes CDR1 DFQATT and CDR2 SNEGSKA (reference sequence).

V usage is TRBV27 and J usage is TRBJ2-2; TRBD2 agrees at 11 bases. The CDR3 covers 16 residues. The V gene's germline CDR1 is MNHEY and CDR2 SMNVEV (reference sequence). The V and J ends lost 5 bases and 6 bases, in that order; junction bases with no gene match: 8. The DNA of the CDR3 is TGTGCCAGCAGTCCCTTTAGCGGGAGGGCCCCCGGGGAGCTGTTTTTT. Translating gives CASSPFSGRAPGELFF.

This clonotype was seen a few times. The V and J genes are TRBV4-1 and TRBJ2-2; 7 positions agree with TRBD1. With 3 bases clipped from V and 0 bases from J, the junction kept 7 bases outside the gene matches. This CDR3 is built from 17 residues. Germline V gives CDR1 MGHRA, CDR2 YSYEKL. The CDR3 sequence: CASSQPQGMANTGELFF. For the CDR3, the DNA is TGCGCCAGCAGCCAGCCACAGGGGATGGCGAACACCGGGGAGCTGTTTTTT.

This clonotype was observed many times. The rearrangement uses TRBV28 and TRBJ2-2, with 10 bases aligning to TRBD2. The CDR3 loop spans 17 amino acids. The V gene end was trimmed by 1 base and the J gene end by 4 bases; junction bases not matched to a gene: 6. Per germline, CDR1 MDHEN and CDR2 SYDVKM. This CDR3 is CASSLSRLAGSTGELFF. The DNA of the CDR3 is TGTGCCAGCAGTTTATCAAGACTAGCGGGTTCCACCGGGGAGCTGTTTTTT.

In this sample, this clonotype turned up a few times. The chain carries TRBV28 and TRBJ2-5; D might be TRBD2 (5 bases). Trimming took off 5 bases at V and 2 bases at J, with 18 bases between the two ends. The CDR3 contains 16 residues. CDR1 and CDR2 from the germline V gene are MDHEN and SYDVKM. CDR3 region: CASSRPAAREQETQYF. In nucleotides, the CDR3 is TGTGCCAGCAGTCGACCAGCGGCAAGGGAACAAGAGACCCAGTACTTC.

This clonotype was seen repeatedly, ten times or more. The chain employs TRBV5-1 and TRBJ2-7, with 8 bases matching TRBD2. Per germline, CDR1 SGHRS and CDR2 YFSETQ. Trimming removed 3 bases from V and 2 bases from J; junction bases left unmatched: 7. The CDR3 extends over 15 amino acids. CDR3 nucleotides: TGCGCCAGCAGCTCTACGGGAGGGCTCGCCTACGAGCAGTACTTC. Its protein product is CASSSTGGLAYEQYF.

V and J are TRBV5-8 and TRBJ1-5, with 8 bases lining up with TRBD1. J lost 7 bases, V lost 0 bases, and 9 bases had no gene match. Germline CDR1 reads SGHTS; CDR2 reads YDEGEE. This CDR3 is built from 16 residues. The CDR3 here is CASSLAGGQAIQPQHF. DNA of the CDR3: TGTGCCAGCAGCTTGGCGGGGGGACAGGCGATACAGCCCCAGCATTTT.

The chain is built from TRBV9 and TRBJ1-1; a weak D match, TRBD1 (6 bases). Trimming removed 3 bases from V and 1 base from J, with 16 bases in between. The CDR3 has 16 amino acids. Germline V gene sequence: CDR1 SGDLS, CDR2 YYNGEE. In nucleotides, the CDR3 is TGTGCCAGCAGCGGAGGGGGGCGGGGACAGAACACTGAAGCTTTCTTT. Amino acids: CASSGGGRGQNTEAFF.

The sample holds a few counts of this clonotype. J is TRBJ2-5 and V is TRBV12-3 or TRBV12-4; 7 nucleotides align to TRBD1. CDR3 length equals 14 residues. V trimming: 6 bases; J trimming: 0 bases; junction bases outside the gene matches: 4. The CDR3 DNA follows: TGTGCCAGCAGAACGGACAGGTACCAAGAGACCCAGTACTTC. Translation: CASRTDRYQETQYF.

This clonotype was observed a handful of times. V and J are TRBV28 and TRBJ1-2; the D gene is possibly TRBD1 (5 bases). The CDR3 consists of 15 residues. Deletions cut 6 bases from V and 1 base from J, with 15 bases between. Germline CDR1 is MDHEN and CDR2 is SYDVKM. CDR3 nucleotide sequence: TGTGCCAGCAGCCCAAGGGACCTGCTTAACTATGGCTACACCTTC. This translates into CASSPRDLLNYGYTF.

This clonotype was counted many times. This chain uses TRBV27 with TRBJ2-7; 8 nucleotides match TRBD2. The junction had 9 bases not matched to a gene; V was cut back by 7 bases and J by 4 bases. Looked up from germline, CDR1 is MNHEY and CDR2 is SMNVEV (reference sequence). This CDR3 is 14 amino acids long. The CDR3 here is CASNSGSGGYEQYF. The CDR3 DNA reads as TGTGCCAGCAACAGCGGGAGTGGCGGATACGAGCAGTACTTC.

This clonotype was counted between two and nine times. J is TRBJ2-7 and V is TRBV5-1; 9 nucleotides line up with TRBD2. Unmatched junction bases numbered 16, after V lost 0 bases and J lost 6 bases. CDR1 SGHRS and CDR2 YFSETQ come from the germline V gene. The CDR3 extends over 18 amino acids. The chain's CDR3 is CASSLVGGDLAGSFEQYF. Here the CDR3 DNA reads TGCGCCAGCAGCTTGGTGGGAGGGGACCTAGCGGGGAGCTTCGAGCAGTACTTC. The whole variable domain, remainder taken from reference TRBV5-1 and TRBJ2-7, is KAGVTQTPRYLIKTRGQQVTLSCSPISGHRSVSWYQQTPGQGLQFLFEYFSETQRNKGNFPGRFSGRQFSNSRSEMNVSTLELGDSALYLCASSLVGGDLAGSFEQYFGPGTRLTVT.

This clonotype occurred many times. The rearrangement joins TRBV12-3 or TRBV12-4 to TRBJ1-3; D remains ambiguous. V lost 6 bases and J 0 bases, leaving 6 bases between the germline ends. The CDR3 length is 13 residues. The CDR3, as DNA: TGTGCCAGCAGCCCTGACTCTGGAAACACCATATATTTT. Its translation: CASSPDSGNTIYF.

This clonotype showed up just a few times. The V gene is TRBV6-1, the J gene TRBJ1-5; D remains ambiguous. This CDR3 has 13 residues. Germline V gives CDR1 MNHNS, CDR2 SASEGT. V was clipped by 2 bases and J by 6 bases, with 8 bases between them. The CDR3 DNA follows: TGTGCCAGCAGTGAACTAGGGCCTCAGCCCCAGCATTTT. Protein sequence: CASSELGPQPQHF.

This clonotype was picked up a small number of times. The chain employs TRBV6-5 and TRBJ1-2; D is unclear. V shed 2 bases and J shed 4 bases, with 11 bases lying between them. The CDR3 runs to 14 residues. CDR1 MNHEY and CDR2 SVGAGI come from the germline V gene. CDR3 coding DNA: TGTGCCAGCAGTTACGAGTCTCGGGGCTATGGCTACACCTTC. This sequence encodes CASSYESRGYGYTF.

Concerning this clonotype: The germline gene is not matched at one end of the junction; a read error may be the cause. Written as DNA, the CDR3 is TGCAGCGTCCTAAGACAGGGATCTAGCACAGATACGCATTATTTT. It encodes CSVLRQGSSTDTHYF. This chain connects TRBV29-1 to TRBJ2-3; 7 positions match TRBD1. Germline values: CDR1 SQVTM, CDR2 ANQGSEA. The CDR3 runs 15 residues.

In its sample, this clonotype was seen a few times. CDR3: CASSYQLSLDTGELFF. The CDR3 region has the DNA TGTGCCAGCAGTTACCAATTATCGTTGGATACCGGGGAGCTGTTTTTT. J is TRBJ2-2 and V is TRBV6-2 or TRBV6-3; D is unresolved. CDR1 is MNHEY, CDR2 SVGEGT, per germline. The V end lost 2 bases, the J end lost 5 bases, and 15 bases lay between the germline ends. The CDR3 has 16 residues.

The table lists this clonotype with a few counts. The genes are TRBV6-1 and TRBJ2-1, with D perhaps TRBD2 (5 bases). CDR1 and CDR2 (germline): MNHNS, SASEGT. This CDR3 is 18 amino acids long. Trimming removed 7 bases from V and 0 bases from J, with 22 bases in between. CDR3: CASTEAGLITSSYNEQFF. The CDR3 DNA sequence: TGTGCCAGCACGGAGGCAGGACTGATTACTAGCTCCTACAATGAGCAGTTCTTC.

This clonotype was detected a few times. The rearrangement uses TRBV7-2 and TRBJ2-1, with TRBD1 matching 8 bases. V was clipped by 1 base and J by 3 bases; unmatched bases: 5. Germline CDR1 is SGHTA and CDR2 is FQGNSA. The CDR3 has 16 amino acids. As DNA, the CDR3 is TGTGCCAGCAGCTTAGTGGGGACAGGATACTACAATGAGCAGTTCTTC. Its translation: CASSLVGTGYYNEQFF. Combining the CDR3 with reference TRBV7-2 and TRBJ2-1 gives the whole variable domain GAGVSQSPSNKVTEKGKDVELRCDPISGHTALYWYRQSLGQGLEFLIYFQGNSAPDKSGLPSDRFSAERTGGSVSTLTIQRTQQEDSAVYLCASSLVGTGYYNEQFFGPGTRLTVL.

This clonotype occurred many times. The chain combines TRBV4-2 with TRBJ1-3, with D unclear. Germline CDR1 and CDR2: LGHNA and YNFKEQ. The CDR3 runs 16 residues. V lost 0 bases to trimming and J lost 0 bases, with 9 bases between them. The CDR3 is CASSQDMAYSGNTIYF. Written as DNA, the CDR3 is TGTGCCAGCAGCCAAGATATGGCTTACTCTGGAAACACCATATATTTT.

This clonotype has a count of ten or more. The V gene is TRBV5-4, the J gene TRBJ1-1; possible D gene TRBD1, 6 bases. Germline V gene sequence: CDR1 SGHNT, CDR2 YYREEE (reference sequence). The CDR3 sequence is 15 residues long. V lost 4 bases and J lost 1, with 14 bases in between. The CDR3 loop is CASSPGAGGNTEAFF. For the CDR3, the DNA is TGTGCCAGCAGCCCAGGGGCGGGGGGGAACACTGAAGCTTTCTTT.

This sequence joins TRBV3-1 and TRBJ2-1, with 8 bases identical to TRBD2. Germline assignment: CDR1 LGHDT and CDR2 YNNKEL (reference sequence). Trimming at V came to 8 bases and at J to 8 bases, leaving 14 bases not matched to a gene. The CDR3 runs to 15 residues. The CDR3 DNA reads as TGTGCCAGCTCCCCGCCCAGCGGGAGTATCTATGAGCAGTTCTTC. Translated: CASSPPSGSIYEQFF.

Only a few counts were recorded for this clonotype. This chain uses TRBV7-9 with TRBJ1-1; maybe TRBD1 (6 bases). Germline values: CDR1 SEHNR, CDR2 FQNEAQ (reference sequence). The CDR3 contains 13 residues. V lost 6 bases, J lost 9 bases, and 17 bases lay in between. The CDR3: CASSHSRDKKAFF. The DNA of the CDR3 is TGTGCCAGCAGTCACAGCCGGGACAAGAAAGCTTTCTTT.

This clonotype was seen repeatedly, ten times or more. This chain links TRBV5-1 with TRBJ2-7; D not certain. V was trimmed by 2 bases and J by 4 bases, leaving 7 bases between them. The CDR3 consists of 12 residues. CDR1 and CDR2 (germline): SGHRS, YFSETQ. CDR3 coding DNA: TGCGCCAGCAGCTTAACAGTTTACGAGCAGTACTTC. Encoded protein: CASSLTVYEQYF.

This clonotype was detected only a few times. The chain recombines TRBV20-1 with TRBJ2-5; 10 bases align to TRBD2. CDR1 is DFQATT and CDR2 is SNEGSKA in the germline V gene (reference sequence). V trimming: 4 bases; J trimming: 5 bases; junction bases outside the gene matches: 10. The CDR3 loop spans 15 amino acids. CDR3 loop: CSAKPLAGRGETQYF. CDR3 sequence (DNA): TGCAGTGCTAAACCACTAGCGGGGAGGGGGGAGACCCAGTACTTC.